A selection of T cell receptor beta chains follows, all from one sample in a study of blood T cell repertoires in COVID-19. Some clones are missing from TCRdb's copy, which holds only in-frame ones; the method was immunoSEQ multiplex PCR. The data contain about 160,000 clones, roughly 85% of them singletons. Sequencing was carried out using peripheral blood. These receptor sequences come from a human donor with acute or convalescent COVID-19. The donor label of this sample is uncertain. Both conserved end residues are part of each CDR3. The order of the fields is clone size, D gene, V gene, J gene, CDR3 DNA, CDR3 protein. D genes are given only for firm matches. Only part of the rows carry a size: once, few, many, or a class if the clone is expanded.

.	TRBD1	TRBV15	TRBJ1-6	TGTGCCACCAGCAGTTGGGACAGGGGTCCCCTCCACTTT	CATSSWDRGPLHF
.	TRBD2	TRBV9	TRBJ2-3	TGTGCCAGCAGCGTAGGGGCTAGCGGGGGGACAGATACGCAGTATTTT	CASSVGASGGTDTQYF
.	TRBD1	TRBV9	TRBJ1-5	TGTGCCAGCAGCGTTGGGACAGGGGGCCCTGGTCAAAATCAGCCCCAGCATTTT	CASSVGTGGPGQNQPQHF
.	.	TRBV7-2	TRBJ1-4	TGTGCCAGCAGCTTAGGGGGTATCCCCGGGAGGAAACTGTTTTTT	CASSLGGIPGRKLFF
.	TRBD1	TRBV6-5	TRBJ2-2	TGTGCCAGCGGTAGAGGACAGGGGGCACCCGGGGAGCTGTTTTTT	CASGRGQGAPGELFF
.	TRBD1	TRBV11-2	TRBJ2-7	TGTGCCAGCAGCTTAGGCGGGACAGGGATCTACGAGCAGTACTTC	CASSLGGTGIYEQYF
few	.	TRBV27	TRBJ1-6	TGTGACACAAAGCCCTCTCACTCGAGGGTGGACCCCTCACCCCTCCACTTT	CDTKPSHSRVDPSPLHF
.	.	TRBV9	TRBJ1-4	TGTGCCAGCAGCGTAGCGGGGACTGGGAATGAAAAACTGTTTTTT	CASSVAGTGNEKLFF
once	TRBD2	TRBV5-4	TRBJ2-1	TGTGCCAGCAGCTTTCCCGGGACTATGATGAGTGAGCAGTTCTTC	CASSFPGTMMSEQFF
.	TRBD1	TRBV5-6	TRBJ1-4	TGTGCCAGCAGCTTGGGGGGACAGGTGATGATTTTT	CASSLGGQVMIF
once	.	TRBV9	TRBJ1-5	TGTGCCAGCAGCGTAGATGCGACACATGATCAGCCCCAGCATTTT	CASSVDATHDQPQHF
.	.	TRBV30	TRBJ1-5	TGTGCCTGGAGTGTTCAGGGGAAACAGCCCCAGCATTTT	CAWSVQGKQPQHF
.	.	TRBV30	TRBJ1-2	TGTGCCTGGAGTGCGGGGTTAGGTCATGGCTACACCTTC	CAWSAGLGHGYTF
.	.	TRBV5-1	TRBJ1-1	TGCGCCAGCAGCTTGGGACCCTTACAGGGTACTGAAGCTTTCTTT	CASSLGPLQGTEAFF
.	.	TRBV19	TRBJ1-5	TGTGCCAGTAGTAGGACGGGGTATAGCAATCAGCCCCAGCATTTT	CASSRTGYSNQPQHF
.	.	TRBV19	TRBJ2-3	TGTGCCACCTCCTGGGGAGGGGGTAGCACAGATACGCAGTATTTT	CATSWGGGSTDTQYF
.	.	TRBV14	TRBJ1-2	TGTGCCAGCAGCCAAAAACAGGACTATGGCTACACCTTC	CASSQKQDYGYTF
.	.	TRBV3-1/TRBV3-2	TRBJ2-1	TGTGCCAGCAGCCAAGTGGGGCGTGAGCAGTTCTTC	CASSQVGREQFF
.	TRBD2	TRBV5-1	TRBJ2-5	TGCGCCAGCAGTCCCTTGGGGCGGGGGGGCCCGGAGACCCAGTACTTC	CASSPLGRGGPETQYF
.	TRBD1	TRBV5-8	TRBJ1-4	TGTGCCAGCAGCCCCGGGACAGGAGCAGTAGAAAAACTGTTTTTT	CASSPGTGAVEKLFF
.	.	TRBV18	TRBJ2-5	TGTGCCAGCTCACCACGACTTCAGGGAGGAGCCCTGGAGACCCAGTACTTC	CASSPRLQGGALETQYF
.	TRBD1	TRBV5-6	TRBJ1-1	TGTGCCAGCAGCTTCGAAGCCCAGGGACAGGGAACGGGGAACACTGAAGCTTTCTTT	CASSFEAQGQGTGNTEAFF
.	.	TRBV7-9	TRBJ1-1	TGTGCCAGCAGTTTACAGGGAAACACTGAAGCTTTCTTT	CASSLQGNTEAFF
.	.	TRBV18	TRBJ2-6	TGTGCCAGCTCACCTACTGGGGCCAACGTCCTGACTTTC	CASSPTGANVLTF
.	TRBD2	TRBV11-3	TRBJ2-1	TGTGCCAGCAGCCCCCGAGGGCTAGCGGGGGTGGAGGAGCAGTTCTTC	CASSPRGLAGVEEQFF
.	TRBD1	TRBV5-6	TRBJ1-1	TGTGCCAGCAGCCTACGGACAGGGACGGTGAACACTGAAGCTTTCTTT	CASSLRTGTVNTEAFF
.	TRBD1	TRBV3-1/TRBV3-2	TRBJ2-1	TGTGCCAGCAGCCTTGACAGGGGGGCGTACTACAATGAGCAGTTCTTC	CASSLDRGAYYNEQFF
.	.	TRBV7-2	TRBJ1-4	TGTGCCAGCAGCTCAGCCCCCTCGCGCACTAATGAAAAACTGTTTTTT	CASSSAPSRTNEKLFF